A single sample gave rise to the 5 T cell receptor beta chains below, sequenced in a study of T cell clones after liver transplantation. Using immunoSEQ multiplex PCR, the repertoire was profiled, and TCRdb retains in-frame clones only, with some absent. The sample lists roughly 55,000 clones; 55% to 75% were seen once. This material consisted of CD4+ T cells from blood, taken around 52 months after liver transplant. These TCRs come from a human patient who received a liver transplant. Some T cells may be graft donor cells.

J is TRBJ2-2 and V is TRBV6-6, with 7 bases fitting TRBD1. With 2 bases clipped from V and 5 bases from J, the junction kept 8 bases outside the gene matches. CDR3 length: 16 residues. Germline loops: CDR1 MNHNY, CDR2 SVGAGI (reference sequence). The CDR3: CASSYLEGRGTGELFF. CDR3 bases: TGTGCCAGCAGTTACCTCGAGGGCAGGGGGACCGGGGAGCTGTTTTTT.

This clone came up once. The gene calls are TRBV30 and TRBJ1-3, with D perhaps matching TRBD1 (5 bases). V was pared by 3 bases and J by 0 bases, with 12 bases between. The germline CDR1 and CDR2 sequences are GTSNPN and SVGIG (reference sequence). The CDR3 sequence is 15 residues long. The CDR3 sequence is CAWSPGILSGNTIYF. The CDR3 DNA sequence: TGTGCCTGGAGCCCAGGGATCCTCTCTGGAAACACCATATATTTT.

This clone has more than one count but fewer than ten. J is TRBJ1-6 and V is TRBV9; maybe TRBD1 (6 bases). Between the trimmed V and J ends, which lost 0 bases and 9 bases, there was a span of 16 bases. CDR1 is SGDLS and CDR2 is YYNGEE in the germline V gene. CDR3 size: 16 residues. The CDR3 spells CASSVGGTSVFSPLHF. CDR3 bases: TGTGCCAGCAGCGTAGGAGGGACAAGTGTGTTTTCACCCCTCCACTTT.

The chain recombines TRBV2 with TRBJ1-5; D is unclear. Between the trimmed V and J ends, which lost 6 bases and 7 bases, there was a span of 19 bases. Germline CDR1 is SNHLY and CDR2 is FYNNEI. This CDR3 is built from 15 residues. CDR3 region: CASSEARSTIQPQHF. In DNA form, the CDR3 reads TGTGCCAGCAGCGAGGCCCGGTCGACCATCCAGCCCCAGCATTTT.

This clone was seen only a few times. The chain recombines TRBV10-2 with TRBJ2-5; no reliable D call. CDR3 length: 15 amino acids. Germline lookup yields CDR1 WSHSY and CDR2 SAAADI. V lost 6 bases and J 3 bases, leaving 17 bases between the germline ends. The CDR3 region has the DNA TGCGCCAGCAGCGAGATTTGGGGATCCAAAGAGACCCAGTACTTC. This codes for CASSEIWGSKETQYF.